This TCR beta chain derives from a study of PD-L1 blockade in urothelial cancer (dated by TCRdb to 2016 to 2017). Turning to the overall study: All patients started therapy around 2014 and received atezolizumab 1,200 mg intravenously every 3 weeks. About 90% of the roughly 29 patients were males with bladder-origin urothelial cancer, and about two thirds of the roughly 30 reported a prior smoking history. An ECOG performance status of 0 or 1 was recorded for the patients, and 0 to 3 prior chemotherapy regimens had been received by the patients. Blood samples were analyzed at two time points: 3 weeks after treatment start (second dose) and 6 weeks after treatment start. Blood samples gave median yields of approximately 130,000 T cells and 82,636 unique TCRs, along with a median clonality of approximately 0.084. The study was an exploratory multi-omic analysis of somatic, immune and clinical correlates of response to PD-L1 blockade with atezolizumab in urothelial cancer. TCR sequencing covered pretreatment tumor samples and matched, serially collected peripheral blood taken before and after atezolizumab treatment. Progression-free survival longer than 6 months counted as durable clinical benefit, and TCR features were additionally tested against both progression-free and overall survival. Whole exome sequencing and RNA sequencing of pretreatment tumors were performed alongside TCR sequencing in the same patients. Roughly nine patients achieved durable clinical benefit and 20 did not. Pretreatment blood TCR-seq was available for nearly 30 patients, at least one posttreatment blood collection was obtained for approximately 25 patients, and tumor TCR-seq was available for approximately 25 patients.

The sample's time point, from its label and the paper: pretreatment peripheral blood. The cohort included 29 patients with locally advanced or metastatic urothelial carcinoma who were treated at Memorial Sloan Kettering on a trial protocol. Peripheral blood mononuclear cells were collected pretreatment and during treatment, with between 1 and 8 total time points per patient. The Qiagen DNeasy Blood extraction kit was used to purify genomic DNA from total PBMCs and tumor samples. PBMCs were collected pretreatment and during treatment, and were isolated and stored as previously described. Broader findings and caveats from the paper: Because of the small sample size (n of about 30) and the many exploratory analyses performed, the results are intended to be regarded as hypothesis-generating. A pretreatment peripheral blood TCR clonality below the median was linked to improved progression-free and overall survival. At 3 weeks after the start of treatment, tumor-associated TCR clones in peripheral blood had expanded more in patients with durable benefit (n of about 20, p = 0.022).

From its cysteine to its phenylalanine, the CDR3 spans 15 amino acids. The sequence is cut down to CDR3 DNA, 45 bases in frame from base 1. For CDR1 and CDR2, the germline V gene lists SNHLY and FYNNEI. Trimming removed 7 bases from V and 6 bases from J; the gene matches leave 9 bases unexplained. Comment on this clone: No antigen is known for it. No clone much larger than this one lies a single base away; base qualities are absent.

Synthetic TCR analog templates were spiked into each PCR so that absolute template abundance could be estimated from read counts. The immunoSEQ assay used bias-controlled V and J gene primers to amplify TCRbeta CDR3 regions from genomic DNA. Sequencing of rearranged TCRbeta segments was performed at approximately 20X coverage. The authors processed their data as follows. Sequencing errors were corrected by clustering, and CDR3s were annotated against IMGT so that V, D and J genes could be assigned. Only productive TCRbeta rearrangements were used in downstream analyses, excluding out-of-frame or stop-codon sequences. To compute clonality, Shannon entropy was normalized by the log of the number of unique productive sequences and then subtracted from one. Clones differing between time points or between blood and tumor were identified using Fisher's exact test with Benjamini-Hochberg correction, with an adjusted p below 0.01 applied as the threshold. TCRdb stores this immuneACCESS table with in-frame sequences only. Part of the clones is absent; in the studies checked, under half of the shortfall reflects unresolved V genes, and no reason is known for the rest. The V and J calls and clone size are taken from that table; D and trimming were inferred from the DNA. The sample data list tens of thousands of clones, and 80% to 85% of these were observed just once. The top ten clonotypes cover 2.5% to 4% of the sample.

The clonotype originates from a man in his 70s with urothelial cancer. The rearrangement joined TRBV2 to TRBJ2-1; 10 of the junction bases match TRBD1. This specimen was PBMCs, taken around atezolizumab (anti-PD-L1) treatment. The encoded CDR3 is CASNLDRGSGNEQFF. The DNA is TGTGCCAGCAATTTGGACAGGGGGTCCGGCAATGAGCAGTTCTTC.